This is a list of T cell receptor beta chains from one sample in a study of CD8 T cells in ankylosing spondylitis. TCRdb fed the 5' RACE reads into MiXCR, producing one record per CDR3 protein. The repertoire includes a few hundred thousand distinct CDR3 sequences, under 8.5% of them detected once, and more than 14% sits in the top ten. Sequenced input: blood, either unsorted or a sorted T cell fraction (not recorded which). These receptors were taken from a male donor with ankylosing spondylitis. Each CDR3 is given with its conserved first and last residue. Clone size is shown for a subset of rows, as once, few, many or a class of expanded clone.

J gene	V gene	clone size	CDR3 protein
TRBJ2-5	TRBV2	few	CASSEKRDTGPRYF
TRBJ1-5	TRBV12-3/TRBV12-4	few	CASSRQGTINQPQHF
TRBJ2-2	TRBV14	-	CASSQDLRLAGEYTGELFF
TRBJ2-7	TRBV6-1	few	CASSPEDPGRSSYEQYF
TRBJ1-5	TRBV10-3	-	CASRDGSSNQPQHF
TRBJ2-5	TRBV5-1	once	CASSLVGQGEETQYF
TRBJ2-4	TRBV5-1	-	CASSLGVTLAKNIQYF
TRBJ2-1	TRBV5-4	-	CASRTDRRNEQFF
TRBJ1-1	TRBV7-8	-	CASSRDEVDTEAFF
TRBJ1-5	TRBV15	-	CATGGGRSSNQPQHF
TRBJ2-7	TRBV5-1	-	CASSLVGKGASWGYEQYF
TRBJ2-7	TRBV29-1	many	CSVEDGLAGAYEQYF
TRBJ1-2	TRBV9	-	CASSVGGEDGYTF
TRBJ2-5	TRBV20-1	few	CSARRSGRPQETQYF
TRBJ2-7	TRBV3-1	few	CASSPGLAISYEQYF
TRBJ2-7	TRBV18	-	CASSPTTGLGSYEQYF
TRBJ1-2	TRBV15	many	CATSRGSGGYTF
TRBJ2-7	TRBV28	-	CASRAGPSYEQYF
TRBJ1-1	TRBV7-9	many	CASSPLTGVNTEAFF
TRBJ2-7	TRBV12-3/TRBV12-4	many	CASSLLRSSYEQYF